One sample yielded the 11 T cell receptor beta chains listed below, sequenced in a study of shared clonotypes between healthy human individuals. Profiled with immunoSEQ multiplex PCR; TCRdb holds only in-frame clones, not every one. The profile covers around 2,000,000 clones, with over 85% appearing a single time and about 1.1% taken by the ten largest. CD45RO negativity and positive selection for CCR7 defined naive CD8 cells, a population that excluded terminally differentiated effector memory CD45RA+ cells. Sequenced material: naive CD8+ T cells sorted from blood. The receptors stem from a man aged 18 to 35 in good health.

V and J are TRBV7-9 and TRBJ1-2; the D gene is possibly TRBD1 (6 bases). CDR1 is SEHNR, CDR2 FQNEAQ, per germline (reference sequence). V lost 5 bases and J 0 bases, leaving 16 bases between the germline ends. The CDR3 runs to 16 residues. CDR3 nucleotide sequence: TGTGCCAGCAGCCCCGACAGGAAAGGTCCTAACTATGGCTACACCTTC. This codes for CASSPDRKGPNYGYTF.

The rearrangement uses TRBV5-7 and TRBJ2-7, with a possible D match to TRBD1 (5 bases). TRBV5-7 is noted as an ORF with a role that remains uncertain. This CDR3 is built from 15 residues. Trimming pared 2 bases from V and 7 bases from J, leaving 19 bases between. The CDR3 coding sequence is TGTGCCAGCAGCTTCTCTCGACAGTTCCTTGGGGAGCAGTACTTC. Its protein is CASSFSRQFLGEQYF.

The chain uses TRBV11-2 and TRBJ1-1; D gene unclear. Trimming took off 1 base at V and 0 bases at J, with 9 bases between the two ends. CDR1 and CDR2 (germline): SGHAT, FQNNGV. The CDR3 has 15 amino acids. The CDR3 is CASSLGIYMNTEAFF. The CDR3 bases are TGTGCCAGCAGCTTAGGTATCTACATGAACACTGAAGCTTTCTTT.

In this sample, this clone turned up once. The J gene is TRBJ2-7, the V gene TRBV6-6; the match to TRBD2 covers 10 bases. The trim removed 5 bases at V and 7 bases at J, leaving 11 bases unmatched. Germline CDR1 is MNHNY and CDR2 is SVGAGI (reference sequence). The CDR3 has 15 residues. CDR3: CASSPSAGGWVEQYF. The CDR3 bases are TGTGCCAGCAGTCCGTCAGCGGGAGGGTGGGTTGAGCAGTACTTC.

The V gene is TRBV11-2, the J gene TRBJ2-6, with D perhaps being TRBD1 or TRBD2 (5 bases each). The CDR3 loop spans 19 amino acids. The V gene's germline CDR1 is SGHAT and CDR2 FQNNGV. Between the trimmed V and J ends, which lost 5 bases and 0 bases, there was a span of 20 bases. CDR3 coding DNA: TGTGCCAGCAGCGAAAAAGGCGAGGGGTTACTCTCTGGGGCCAACGTCCTGACTTTC. Translation: CASSEKGEGLLSGANVLTF.

This clone was counted once. The CDR3 protein is CASSLTGAGNTIYF. The DNA for the CDR3 is TGTGCCAGCAGCCTGACAGGGGCTGGAAACACCATATATTTT. This sequence joins TRBV28 and TRBJ1-3; 8 bases are a match to TRBD1. Trimming took 6 bases from V and 2 from J; bases not matched to a gene: 3. CDR3 size: 14 residues. Per the germline V gene, CDR1 is MDHEN and CDR2 is SYDVKM.

Details on this clone: Compared with germline, one end of the junction differs, possibly owing to a read error. This sequence joins TRBV7-9 and TRBJ2-5; weak D call: TRBD2 (6 bases). CDR3 length: 13 residues. The germline V gene has CDR1 SEHNR and CDR2 FQNEAQ (reference sequence). CDR3 nucleotides: TGTGCCAGCAGCGTAGCGGTACAAGAGACCCAGTACTTC. Translated: CASSVAVQETQYF.

On this clone: This sequence may be a read error, since a much larger clone differs from it by one base. V and J are TRBV7-2 and TRBJ2-7, with 9 nucleotides matching TRBD1. V trimming: 5 bases; J trimming: 3 bases; junction bases outside the gene matches: 2. Germline CDR1 is SGHTA and CDR2 is FQGNSA. This CDR3 has 13 amino acids. The CDR3 DNA reads TGTGCCAGCAGCCAGGACAGGGGCTACGAGCAGTACTTC. Its protein product is CASSQDRGYEQYF. Full variable domain (missing parts from reference TRBV7-2 and TRBJ2-7): GAGVSQSPSNKVTEKGKDVELRCDPISGHTALYWYRQSLGQGLEFLIYFQGNSAPDKSGLPSDRFSAERTGGSVSTLTIQRTQQEDSAVYLCASSQDRGYEQYFGPGTRLTVT.

The chain is built from TRBV13 and TRBJ2-3; D uncertain. The CDR3 sequence is 14 residues long. The germline V gene has CDR1 PRHDT and CDR2 FYEKMQ (reference sequence). The V gene lost 0 bases and the J gene lost 3 bases, with 7 bases spanning the gap. The CDR3 coding sequence is TGTGCCAGCAGCTTAGGCCAGCCGACAGATACGCAGTATTTT. Translated: CASSLGQPTDTQYF.

The chain recombines TRBV5-6 with TRBJ2-5; 10 bases match TRBD1. This CDR3 is built from 15 residues. CDR1 SGHDT and CDR2 YYEEEE come from the germline V gene. Germline trimming cut 4 bases from V and 4 bases from J; bases unmatched to any gene: 7. CDR3 bases: TGTGCCAGCAGCGTGACAGGGGGCGCGGGAGAGACCCAGTACTTC. It encodes CASSVTGGAGETQYF.

As DNA, the CDR3 is TGTGCCAGCAGTTCCGGAGAAGAGACCCAGTACTTC. This translates into CASSSGEETQYF. This chain joins TRBV28 and TRBJ2-5; D not certain. Trimming shortened V by 4 bases and J by 3 bases, and 6 bases separated the two germline ends. From germline, CDR1 is MDHEN and CDR2 SYDVKM. The CDR3 loop spans 12 amino acids.